The clone carrying this T cell receptor (beta chain) was detected once. Germline V gene lookup returns CDR1 MNHEY and CDR2 SMNVEV (reference sequence). There are 16 residues in the CDR3. The V and J ends lost 5 bases and 7 bases, in that order; junction bases with no gene match: 9. The data are from a study of blood T cell repertoires in COVID-19. On the study more broadly: Sites in the United States, Italy and Spain provided acute and convalescent COVID-19 samples. PBMCs, B-cell-depleted T cells, or T cells provided the cDNA or gDNA that made up the material.

Authors' methods: Reference gene primers were amplified, and this amplification served to estimate nucleated cell counts. The data were produced by immunoSEQ multiplex PCR, yet TCRdb's version contains in-frame clones alone and is incomplete. V and J calls and clone size are as listed in that table; D and trimming were resolved from the DNA. Of 200,000 to 250,000 clones in the sample, 85% to 90% were seen once. Seattle patients were enrolled while actively infected and followed longitudinally. The chain combines TRBV27 with TRBJ2-1; 12 positions match TRBD2. Specimen: peripheral blood. The sequence came from a woman aged 45-65 years with COVID-19, enrolled during active disease. CDR3 sequence reads: CASSDSSGGAGNEQFF. CDR3 sequence (DNA): TGTGCCAGCAGTGACTCTAGCGGGGGGGCCGGGAATGAGCAGTTCTTC.